This T cell receptor beta chain was identified in a study of metastatic and nonmetastatic thyroid tumors. TCRdb re-called clones via MiXCR from the PCR reads. The table has some 28,000 clones, 16% seen once. J gave up 8 bases and V 3 bases, and 6 bases lay outside the gene matches. This CDR3 spans 15 amino acids. Germline CDR1 is PRHDT and CDR2 is FYEKMQ (reference sequence). There were no patients who had received any treatment before thyroid surgery. The sequence was obtained from a female donor with papillary thyroid cancer or a benign thyroid nodule (not recorded which). Some clones in this sample may be carry-over from other donors' samples. The chain couples TRBV13 to TRBJ1-6, with 8 positions matching TRBD1. The sequencing sample was made of blood. CDR3 in amino acids: CASSLTTGADSPLHF. The CDR3, as DNA: TGTGCCAGCAGCTTGACGACAGGGGCAGATTCACCCCTCCACTTT.